This T cell receptor (beta chain) was sequenced in a study of technical replicates of blood from a few donors. Clones were read by immunoSEQ multiplex PCR, and TCRdb kept only the in-frame ones, dropping some. The sample holds 80,000 to 95,000 clones, nearly 95% seen once. Germline CDR1 reads LGHNA; CDR2 reads YNFKEQ. J lost 1 base, V lost 4 bases, and 7 bases had no gene match. The CDR3 is made up of 16 amino acids. The source material was T cells isolated from PBMCs. The rearrangement joins TRBV4-2 to TRBJ2-3, with 8 bases aligning to TRBD2. This receptor was identified in a human donor in good health. The CDR3 DNA reads TGTGCCAGCAGCCCCTTTGGTAGCGGGGGCACAGATACGCAGTATTTT. Its protein product is CASSPFGSGGTDTQYF.